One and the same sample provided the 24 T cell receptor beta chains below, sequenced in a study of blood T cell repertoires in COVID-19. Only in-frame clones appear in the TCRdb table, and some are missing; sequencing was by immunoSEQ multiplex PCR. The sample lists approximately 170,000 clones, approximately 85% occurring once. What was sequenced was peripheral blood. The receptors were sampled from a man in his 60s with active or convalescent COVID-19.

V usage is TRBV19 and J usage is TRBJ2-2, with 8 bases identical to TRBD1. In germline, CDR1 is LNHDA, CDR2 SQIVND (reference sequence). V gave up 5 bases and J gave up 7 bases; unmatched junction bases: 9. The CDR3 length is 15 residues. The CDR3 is CASSARTGTGGELFF. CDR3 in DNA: TGTGCCAGTAGTGCCCGGACAGGGACGGGCGGGGAGCTGTTTTTT.

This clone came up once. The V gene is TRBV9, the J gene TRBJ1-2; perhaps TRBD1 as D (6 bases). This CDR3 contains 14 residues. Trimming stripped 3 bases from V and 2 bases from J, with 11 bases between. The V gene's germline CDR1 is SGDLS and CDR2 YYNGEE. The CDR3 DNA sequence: TGTGCCAGCAGCGGAGGGACATTGAACTATGGCTACACCTTC. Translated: CASSGGTLNYGYTF.

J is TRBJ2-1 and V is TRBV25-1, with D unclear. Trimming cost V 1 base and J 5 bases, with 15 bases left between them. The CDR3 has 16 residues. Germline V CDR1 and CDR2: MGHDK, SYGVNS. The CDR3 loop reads CASSESSRLTHNEQFF. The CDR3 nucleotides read TGTGCCAGCAGTGAATCTTCCAGGCTTACCCACAATGAGCAGTTCTTC.

The CDR3 here is CASSLSPGRTPGNTIYF. CDR3 coding DNA: TGTGCCAGCAGTTTATCGCCGGGCAGGACACCTGGAAACACCATATATTTT. The chain links TRBV28 to TRBJ1-3; TRBD1 is a possible D gene (5 bases). V gave up 1 base and J gave up 2 bases, with 15 bases separating them. Germline V gives CDR1 MDHEN, CDR2 SYDVKM. This CDR3 region has 17 residues.

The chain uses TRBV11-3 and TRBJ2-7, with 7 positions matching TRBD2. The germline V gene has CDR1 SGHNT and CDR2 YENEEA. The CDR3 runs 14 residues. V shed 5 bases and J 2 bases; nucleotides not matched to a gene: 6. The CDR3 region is CASSPRGRAYEQYF. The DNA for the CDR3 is TGTGCCAGCAGCCCCCGAGGGAGGGCCTACGAGCAGTACTTC.

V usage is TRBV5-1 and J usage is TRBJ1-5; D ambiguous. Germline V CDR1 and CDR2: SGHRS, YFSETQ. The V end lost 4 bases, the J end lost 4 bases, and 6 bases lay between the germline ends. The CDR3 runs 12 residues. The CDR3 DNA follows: TGCGCCAGCAGCCCTATTAATCAGCCCCAGCATTTT. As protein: CASSPINQPQHF.

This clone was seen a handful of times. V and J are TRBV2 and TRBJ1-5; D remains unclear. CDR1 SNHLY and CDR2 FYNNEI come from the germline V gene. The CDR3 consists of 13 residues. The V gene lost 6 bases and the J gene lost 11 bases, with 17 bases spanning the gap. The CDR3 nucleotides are TGTGCCAGCAGGCTAGAGGTCCTCGGGACCCAGCATTTT. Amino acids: CASRLEVLGTQHF.

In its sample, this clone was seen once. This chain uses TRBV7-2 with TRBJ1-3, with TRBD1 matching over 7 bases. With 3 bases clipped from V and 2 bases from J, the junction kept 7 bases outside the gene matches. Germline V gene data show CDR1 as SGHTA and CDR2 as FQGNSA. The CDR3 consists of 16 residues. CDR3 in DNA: TGTGCCAGCAGCTTCACGACAGGGTCGGCTGGAAACACCATATATTTT. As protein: CASSFTTGSAGNTIYF.

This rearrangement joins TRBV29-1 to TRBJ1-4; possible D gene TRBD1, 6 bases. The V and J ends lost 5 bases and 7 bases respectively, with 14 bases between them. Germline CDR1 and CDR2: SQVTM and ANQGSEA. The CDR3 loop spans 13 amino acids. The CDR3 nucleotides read TGCAGCGTTCTATCAGGGGTTGGTGAAAAACTGTTTTTT. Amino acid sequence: CSVLSGVGEKLFF.

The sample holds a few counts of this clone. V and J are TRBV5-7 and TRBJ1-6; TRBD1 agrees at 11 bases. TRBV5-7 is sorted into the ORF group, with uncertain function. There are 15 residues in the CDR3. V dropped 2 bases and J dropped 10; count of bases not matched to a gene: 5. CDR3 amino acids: CASSFGQGAASPLHF. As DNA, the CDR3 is TGTGCCAGCAGCTTCGGACAGGGGGCGGCCTCACCCCTCCACTTT.

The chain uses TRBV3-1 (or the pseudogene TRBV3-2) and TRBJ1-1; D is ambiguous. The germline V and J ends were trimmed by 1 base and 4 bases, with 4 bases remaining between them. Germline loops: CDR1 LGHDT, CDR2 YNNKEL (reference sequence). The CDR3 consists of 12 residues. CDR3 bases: TGTGCCAGCAGCCAAGCGAGCACTGAAGCTTTCTTT. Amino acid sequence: CASSQASTEAFF.

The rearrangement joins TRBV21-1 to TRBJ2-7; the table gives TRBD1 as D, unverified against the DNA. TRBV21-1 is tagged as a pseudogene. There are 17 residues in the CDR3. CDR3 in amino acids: CASSKAGRQGPPYEQYF. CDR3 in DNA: TGTGCCAGCAGCAAAGCCGGGAGACAGGGGCCCCCCTACGAGCAGTACTTC.

The CDR3 loop is CATGTGLQETQYF. For the CDR3, the DNA is TGCGCCACCGGGACAGGGCTCCAAGAGACCCAGTACTTC. V gene TRBV10-2 combines with J gene TRBJ2-5, with 9 bases aligning to TRBD1. From germline, CDR1 is WSHSY and CDR2 SAAADI. Trimming cost V 10 bases and J 1 base; bases outside gene matches: 4. The CDR3 sequence is 13 residues long.

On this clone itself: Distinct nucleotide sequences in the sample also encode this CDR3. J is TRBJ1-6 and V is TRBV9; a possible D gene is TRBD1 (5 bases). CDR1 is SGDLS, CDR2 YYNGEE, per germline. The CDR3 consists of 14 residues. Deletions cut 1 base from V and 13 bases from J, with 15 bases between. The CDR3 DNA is TGTGCCAGCAGCGTATCCAGGGTTGGTAGCCCCCTCCACTTT. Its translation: CASSVSRVGSPLHF.

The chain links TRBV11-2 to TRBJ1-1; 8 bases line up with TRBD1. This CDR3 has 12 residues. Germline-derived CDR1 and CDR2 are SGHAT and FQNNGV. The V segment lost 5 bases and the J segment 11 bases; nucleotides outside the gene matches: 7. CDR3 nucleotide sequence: TGTGCCAGCAGCGACAGGGGCGCGGGGGCTTTCTTT. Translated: CASSDRGAGAFF.

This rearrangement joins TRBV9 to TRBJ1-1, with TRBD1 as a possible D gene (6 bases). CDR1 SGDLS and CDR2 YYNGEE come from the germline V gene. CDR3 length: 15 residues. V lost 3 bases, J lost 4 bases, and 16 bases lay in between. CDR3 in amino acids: CASSALPTGGTEAFF. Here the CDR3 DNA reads TGTGCCAGCAGCGCACTCCCGACAGGAGGCACTGAAGCTTTCTTT.

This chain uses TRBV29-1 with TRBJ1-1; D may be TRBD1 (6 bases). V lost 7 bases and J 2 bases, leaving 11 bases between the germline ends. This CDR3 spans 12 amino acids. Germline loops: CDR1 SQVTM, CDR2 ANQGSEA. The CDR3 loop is CSAADSNTEAFF. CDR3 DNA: TGCAGCGCCGCGGACAGTAACACTGAAGCTTTCTTT. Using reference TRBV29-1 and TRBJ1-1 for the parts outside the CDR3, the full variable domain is SAVISQKPSRDICQRGTSLTIQCQVDSQVTMMFWYRQQPGQSLTLIATANQGSEATYESGFVIDKFPISRPNLTFSTLTVSNMSPEDSSIYLCSAADSNTEAFFGQGTRLTVV.

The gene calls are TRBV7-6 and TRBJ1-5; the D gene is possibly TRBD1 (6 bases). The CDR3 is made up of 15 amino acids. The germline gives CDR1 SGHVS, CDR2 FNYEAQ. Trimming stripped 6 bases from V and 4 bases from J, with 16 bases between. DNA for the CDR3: TGTGCCAGCAGACGGACAGTGCCGTGGAATCAGCCCCAGCATTTT. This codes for CASRRTVPWNQPQHF.

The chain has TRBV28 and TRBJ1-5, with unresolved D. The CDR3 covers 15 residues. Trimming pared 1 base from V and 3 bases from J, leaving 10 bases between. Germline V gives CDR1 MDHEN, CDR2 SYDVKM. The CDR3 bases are TGTGCCAGCAGTTTATTAAGCGGTCCCAATCAGCCCCAGCATTTT. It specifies CASSLLSGPNQPQHF.

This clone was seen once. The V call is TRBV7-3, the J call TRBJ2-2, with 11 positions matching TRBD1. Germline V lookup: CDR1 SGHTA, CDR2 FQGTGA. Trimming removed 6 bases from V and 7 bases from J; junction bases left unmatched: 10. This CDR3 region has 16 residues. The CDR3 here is CASSRTGGRSSGELFF. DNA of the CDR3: TGTGCCAGCAGTAGGACAGGGGGCCGGTCGAGCGGGGAGCTGTTTTTT.

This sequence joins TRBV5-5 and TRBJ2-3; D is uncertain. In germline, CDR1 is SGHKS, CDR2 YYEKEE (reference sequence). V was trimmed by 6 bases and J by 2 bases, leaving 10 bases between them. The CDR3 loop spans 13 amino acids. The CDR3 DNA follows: TGTGCCAGCAAGAACTACAACACAGATACGCAGTATTTT. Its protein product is CASKNYNTDTQYF.

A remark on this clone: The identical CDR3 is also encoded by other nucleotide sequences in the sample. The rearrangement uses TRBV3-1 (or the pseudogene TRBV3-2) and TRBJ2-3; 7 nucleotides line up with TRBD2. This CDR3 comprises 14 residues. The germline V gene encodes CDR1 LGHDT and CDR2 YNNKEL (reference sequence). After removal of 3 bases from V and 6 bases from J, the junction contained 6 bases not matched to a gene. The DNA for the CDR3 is TGTGCCAGCAGCCAGGGAGCCGGGAGGGATACGCAGTATTTT. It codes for CASSQGAGRDTQYF.

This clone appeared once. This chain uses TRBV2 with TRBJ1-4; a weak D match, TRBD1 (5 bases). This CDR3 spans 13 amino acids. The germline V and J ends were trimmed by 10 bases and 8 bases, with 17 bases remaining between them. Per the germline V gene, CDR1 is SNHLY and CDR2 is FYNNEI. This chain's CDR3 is CATNGQGGEKLFF. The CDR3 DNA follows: TGTGCCACTAATGGGCAGGGAGGAGAAAAACTGTTTTTT. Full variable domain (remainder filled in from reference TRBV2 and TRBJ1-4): EPEVTQTPSHQVTQMGQEVILRCVPISNHLYFYWYRQILGQKVEFLVSFYNNEISEKSEIFDDQFSVERPDGSNFTLKIRSTKLEDSAMYFCATNGQGGEKLFFGSGTQLSVL.

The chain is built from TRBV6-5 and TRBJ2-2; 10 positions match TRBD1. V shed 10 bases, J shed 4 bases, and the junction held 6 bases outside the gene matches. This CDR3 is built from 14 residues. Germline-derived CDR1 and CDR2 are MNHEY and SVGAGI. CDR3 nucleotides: TGTGCCATCAGACAGGGGGCGGGCACCGGGGAGCTGTTTTTT. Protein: CAIRQGAGTGELFF.